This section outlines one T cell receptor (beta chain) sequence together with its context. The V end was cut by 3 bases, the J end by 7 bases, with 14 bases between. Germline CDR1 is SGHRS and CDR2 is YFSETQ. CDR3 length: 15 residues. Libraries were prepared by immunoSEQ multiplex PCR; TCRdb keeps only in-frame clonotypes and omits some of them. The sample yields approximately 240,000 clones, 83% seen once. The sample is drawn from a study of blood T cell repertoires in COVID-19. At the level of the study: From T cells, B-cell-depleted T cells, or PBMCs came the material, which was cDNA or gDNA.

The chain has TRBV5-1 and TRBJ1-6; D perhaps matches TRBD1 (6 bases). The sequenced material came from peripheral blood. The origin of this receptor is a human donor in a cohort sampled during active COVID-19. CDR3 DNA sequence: TGCGCCAGCAGCTCCCGGACAGTAGGGAATTCACCCCTCCACTTT. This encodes CASSSRTVGNSPLHF.